This passage covers 9 T cell receptor beta chains from one sample sequenced in a study of shared clonotypes between healthy human individuals. Profiled with immunoSEQ multiplex PCR; TCRdb holds only in-frame clones, not every one. The sample lists about 2.1 million clones; under 95% were seen once. Terminally differentiated effector memory CD45RA+ cells were excluded from the naive CD8 cells, which were CD45RO-negative and positively selected for CCR7. Specimen: naive CD8+ T cells from PBMCs. These TCRs come from a man younger than 35 in good health. Some clones in this sample may be carry-over from other donors' samples.

The rearrangement joins TRBV27 to TRBJ2-6, with D unclear. From germline, CDR1 is MNHEY and CDR2 SMNVEV (reference sequence). The V and J ends lost 4 bases and 0 bases respectively, with 7 bases between them. The CDR3 is 15 amino acids. CDR3 residues: CASSSTVSGANVLTF. In DNA, the CDR3 is TGTGCCAGCAGTTCCACCGTCTCTGGGGCCAACGTCCTGACTTTC.

The chain links TRBV7-2 to TRBJ1-1; D unresolved. Trimming shortened V by 2 bases and J by 8 bases, and 12 bases separated the two germline ends. Germline-derived CDR1 and CDR2 are SGHTA and FQGNSA. The CDR3 is 13 amino acids. CDR3 amino acids: CASSLRVGREAFF. CDR3 DNA sequence: TGTGCCAGCAGCTTAAGAGTGGGTCGGGAAGCTTTCTTT.

The chain combines TRBV6-5 with TRBJ1-4, with D unresolved. Between the trimmed V and J ends, which lost 0 bases and 8 bases, there was a span of 10 bases. The CDR3 sequence is 14 residues long. Per germline, CDR1 MNHEY and CDR2 SVGAGI. In DNA, the CDR3 is TGTGCCAGCAGTTACTCTGTCGGGGAGGAAAAACTGTTTTTT. Its protein is CASSYSVGEEKLFF.

The V call is TRBV7-6, the J call TRBJ2-3; tentative D call: TRBD2 (5 bases). Germline CDR1 reads SGHVS; CDR2 reads FNYEAQ. The CDR3 loop spans 16 amino acids. Trimming cost V 3 bases and J 3 bases, with 16 bases left between them. The CDR3 DNA reads as TGTGCCAGCAGCTTTCGAGGGAGCCTAGGGACAGATACGCAGTATTTT. It specifies CASSFRGSLGTDTQYF.

This rearrangement joins TRBV7-8 to TRBJ2-4; D is unresolved. The V gene lost 4 bases and the J gene lost 14 bases, with 12 bases spanning the gap. This CDR3 is built from 11 residues. CDR1 and CDR2 (germline): SGHVS, FQNEAQ. The CDR3 DNA is TGTGCCAGCAGCTCGGACGCTTGGAAGTACTTC. It translates to CASSSDAWKYF.

The chain employs TRBV7-9 and TRBJ1-2; TRBD1 is a possible D gene (5 bases). Trimming took off 1 base at V and 4 bases at J, with 10 bases between the two ends. The CDR3 runs 14 residues. Per germline, CDR1 SEHNR and CDR2 FQNEAQ (reference sequence). The CDR3 DNA sequence: TGTGCCAGCAGCTTAGATGGGACTGGCTATGGCTACACCTTC. This gives the protein CASSLDGTGYGYTF.

The chain is built from TRBV27 and TRBJ2-7, with 8 bases that match TRBD1. Germline V gives CDR1 MNHEY, CDR2 SMNVEV (reference sequence). V dropped 2 bases and J dropped 2; count of bases not matched to a gene: 5. The CDR3 extends over 15 amino acids. In DNA form, the CDR3 reads TGTGCCAGCAGTTTAAACCGGGACAGGCCCTACGAGCAGTACTTC. Its translation: CASSLNRDRPYEQYF.

The genes are TRBV13 and TRBJ2-3; 14 nucleotides agree with TRBD2. Germline V gene lookup returns CDR1 PRHDT and CDR2 FYEKMQ (reference sequence). Trimming cost V 1 base and J 1 base; bases outside gene matches: 7. The CDR3 length is 19 residues. CDR3: CASSLDGTSGSQGTDTQYF. The CDR3 DNA reads TGTGCCAGCAGCTTAGATGGGACTAGCGGGAGTCAGGGCACAGATACGCAGTATTTT.

The CDR3 coding sequence is TGTGCCAGCAGCTGGGGTAACGAGCAGTACTTC. This codes for CASSWGNEQYF. The V and J genes are TRBV6-1 and TRBJ2-7; D is uncertain. The germline CDR1 and CDR2 sequences are MNHNS and SASEGT. CDR3 length: 11 residues. The ends were cut back, 6 bases at V and 5 bases at J, with 8 bases in the middle.